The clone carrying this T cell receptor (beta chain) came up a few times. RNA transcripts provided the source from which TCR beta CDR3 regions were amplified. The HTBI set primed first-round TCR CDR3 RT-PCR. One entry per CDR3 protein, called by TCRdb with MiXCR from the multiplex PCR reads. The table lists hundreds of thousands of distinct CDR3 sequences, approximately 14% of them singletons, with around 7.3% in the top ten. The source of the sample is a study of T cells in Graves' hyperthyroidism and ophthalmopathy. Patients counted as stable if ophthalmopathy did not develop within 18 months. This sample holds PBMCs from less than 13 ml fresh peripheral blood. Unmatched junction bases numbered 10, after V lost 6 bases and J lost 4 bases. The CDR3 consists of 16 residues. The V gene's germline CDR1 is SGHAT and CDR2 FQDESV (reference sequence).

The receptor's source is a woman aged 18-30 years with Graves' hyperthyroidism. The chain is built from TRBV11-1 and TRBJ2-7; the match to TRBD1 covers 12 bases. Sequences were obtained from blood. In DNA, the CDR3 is TGTGCCAGCAGTTCCCGGGACAGGGGGCAGGGATACGAGCAGTACTTC. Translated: CASSSRDRGQGYEQYF.